One and the same sample provided the 11 T cell receptor beta chains below, sequenced in a study of shared clonotypes between healthy human individuals. Here immunoSEQ multiplex PCR was the method, and the copy in TCRdb shows in-frame clones only, minus some. This repertoire shows 1.6 million or so clones, 98% found once; its top ten account for approximately 0.38%. Sequences were obtained from naive CD4+ T cells sorted from blood. As to subset: CD45RA+ positively selected. The receptors come from a man aged 30 to 39 in good health.

V and J are TRBV7-2 and TRBJ2-7; 11 bases are a match to TRBD2. Per the germline V gene, CDR1 is SGHTA and CDR2 is FQGNSA. The J segment lost 4 bases and the V segment lost 5 bases, leaving 10 bases of the junction unmatched. This CDR3 region has 16 residues. CDR3 in DNA: TGTGCCAGCAGCCAAACTAGCGGGAGTCTCTCTTACGAGCAGTACTTC. Protein product: CASSQTSGSLSYEQYF.

The chain has TRBV4-3 and TRBJ1-4, with unresolved D. V lost 4 bases and J 3 bases, leaving 9 bases between the germline ends. From germline, CDR1 is LGHNA and CDR2 YSLEER. This CDR3 spans 14 amino acids. CDR3 sequence (DNA): TGCGCCAGCAGCCGAGAAATGGCTAATGAAAAACTGTTTTTT. As protein: CASSREMANEKLFF.

This sequence joins TRBV5-1 and TRBJ2-3; tentative D call: TRBD2 (6 bases). Germline loops: CDR1 SGHRS, CDR2 YFSETQ. The CDR3 has 17 amino acids. V was clipped by 4 bases and J by 0 bases, with 18 bases between them. The CDR3 loop reads CASSPGISGPSTDTQYF. The DNA for the CDR3 is TGCGCCAGCAGCCCCGGAATTAGCGGACCTAGCACAGATACGCAGTATTTT.

V usage is TRBV6-5 and J usage is TRBJ1-5, with D possibly TRBD1 on 6 matching bases. The V end was cut by 5 bases, the J end by 4 bases, with 12 bases between. Germline-derived CDR1 and CDR2 are MNHEY and SVGAGI. The CDR3 has 14 amino acids. CDR3 protein: CASSLTGQNQPQHF. DNA for the CDR3: TGTGCCAGCAGTCTCACGGGACAAAATCAGCCCCAGCATTTT.

CDR3 region: CASGQAGVKETQYF. The CDR3, as DNA: TGTGCCAGCGGCCAAGCGGGAGTTAAGGAGACCCAGTACTTC. The chain is built from TRBV9 and TRBJ2-5; 8 positions agree with TRBD2. The CDR3 runs 14 residues. The V gene end was trimmed by 7 bases and the J gene end by 5 bases; junction bases not matched to a gene: 10. CDR1 and CDR2 from the germline V gene are SGDLS and YYNGEE. The whole variable domain, filled in from reference TRBV9 and TRBJ2-5, reads DSGVTQTPKHLITATGQRVTLRCSPRSGDLSVYWYQQSLDQGLQFLIQYYNGEERAKGNILERFSAQQFPDLHSELNLSSLELGDSALYFCASGQAGVKETQYFGPGTRLLVL.

The genes are TRBV11-2 and TRBJ2-2, with a weak D call TRBD2 (5 bases). Germline V CDR1 and CDR2: SGHAT, FQNNGV. The V and J ends lost 3 bases and 4 bases respectively, with 12 bases between them. This CDR3 has 15 residues. Here the CDR3 DNA reads TGTGCCAGCAGCTTCTCGGGAAGCTCCACCGGGGAGCTGTTTTTT. Its protein product is CASSFSGSSTGELFF.

The chain has TRBV18 and TRBJ2-1, with 8 bases that match TRBD1. The CDR3 is made up of 17 amino acids. Germline CDR1 and CDR2: KGHSH and LQKENI. V lost 4 bases and J lost 4; bases outside the gene matches: 12. CDR3 protein: CASSQLPGGAAYNEQFF. CDR3 nucleotide sequence: TGTGCCAGCTCACAACTCCCAGGGGGCGCGGCGTACAATGAGCAGTTCTTC.

The chain employs TRBV13 and TRBJ2-7; D may be TRBD1 (6 bases). Between the trimmed V and J ends, which lost 3 bases and 3 bases, there was a span of 9 bases. Germline values: CDR1 PRHDT, CDR2 FYEKMQ (reference sequence). This CDR3 comprises 13 residues. CDR3 sequence (DNA): TGTGCCAGCAGCTTTCAGGGGCGCTACGAGCAGTACTTC. It encodes CASSFQGRYEQYF.

V and J are TRBV9 and TRBJ2-3, with 7 bases lining up with TRBD1. J was trimmed by 4 bases and V by 0 bases; bases with no gene match: 2. The CDR3 extends over 14 amino acids. CDR1 is SGDLS and CDR2 is YYNGEE in the germline V gene. This CDR3 reads CASSVVTGADTQYF. Written as DNA, the CDR3 is TGTGCCAGCAGCGTAGTAACAGGGGCAGATACGCAGTATTTT.

The rearrangement joins TRBV11-3 to TRBJ2-3, with 7 bases that match TRBD1. The germline CDR1 and CDR2 sequences are SGHNT and YENEEA. Trimming cost V 2 bases and J 2 bases; bases outside gene matches: 7. The CDR3 totals 16 residues. CDR3 loop: CASSLFTGENTDTQYF. In nucleotides, the CDR3 is TGTGCCAGCAGCTTATTTACAGGGGAAAACACAGATACGCAGTATTTT.

V usage is TRBV4-1 and J usage is TRBJ1-4; D is uncertain. The CDR3 is 12 residues long. Trimming pared 2 bases from V and 15 bases from J, leaving 13 bases between. The germline CDR1 and CDR2 sequences are MGHRA and YSYEKL. Here the CDR3 DNA reads TGCGCCAGCAGCCAACAGCGGCAGTCTGTGTTTTTT. Translated: CASSQQRQSVFF.